Below, 32 T cell receptor beta chains from the same sample are listed, as sequenced in a study of T cells in Graves' hyperthyroidism and ophthalmopathy. RNA transcripts gave rise to amplified TCR beta CDR3 regions. HTBI primers drove first-round RT-PCR of the TCR CDR3. TCRdb fed the multiplex PCR reads into MiXCR, producing one record per CDR3 protein. The sample holds roughly 660,000 distinct CDR3 sequences, 17% seen once. Sequencing input: blood. These receptors originate from a man aged 50 to 59 with Graves' hyperthyroidism.

This clonotype has a count of ten or more. V and J are TRBV3-1 and TRBJ2-7; 7 bases are a match to TRBD1. CDR3 length: 15 residues. Per the germline V gene, CDR1 is LGHDT and CDR2 is YNNKEL (reference sequence). Trimming cost V 5 bases and J 4 bases; bases outside gene matches: 11. The CDR3 here is CASSELPTGRYEQYF. CDR3 nucleotide sequence: TGTGCCAGCAGCGAATTACCGACAGGGAGATACGAGCAGTACTTC.

The chain links TRBV30 to TRBJ2-1, with D possibly TRBD2 on 6 matching bases. V lost 4 bases and J lost 1, with 8 bases in between. The CDR3 spans 13 residues. Germline V gene lookup returns CDR1 GTSNPN and CDR2 SVGIG (reference sequence). CDR3 DNA: TGTGCCTGGATCGGGGGTTCCTACAATGAGCAGTTCTTC. It translates to CAWIGGSYNEQFF.

Comments on this clonotype: With a much larger clone just one base away, this may be a read error. The chain joins TRBV10-3 to TRBJ2-1; 7 nucleotides align to TRBD2. The end of the DNA aligns better with TRBJ2-7, so the J call may be wrong. The CDR3 is made up of 15 amino acids. Germline lookup yields CDR1 ENHRY and CDR2 SYGVKD. The CDR3 coding sequence is TGTGCCATCAGGCCTGTTGCGGGAGCCTACAATGAGCAGTACTTC. This translates into CAIRPVAGAYNEQYF.

This clonotype appeared many times. V usage is TRBV2 and J usage is TRBJ2-3; D call uncertain. CDR3 length: 12 amino acids. V lost 6 bases to trimming and J lost 2 bases, with 6 bases between them. Germline CDR1 reads SNHLY; CDR2 reads FYNNEI. The CDR3 loop reads CASRDFTDTQYF. The CDR3 coding sequence is TGTGCCAGCAGAGACTTCACAGATACGCAGTATTTT.

This clonotype was counted at least ten times. The chain is built from TRBV7-2 and TRBJ2-7, with D perhaps TRBD1 (6 bases). With 3 bases removed from V and 4 bases from J, the gap between germline ends came to 10 bases. CDR1 is SGHTA and CDR2 is FQGNSA in the germline V gene. The CDR3 consists of 13 residues. In DNA form, the CDR3 reads TGTGCCAGCAGCTTCGACAGGTTGTACGAGCAGTACTTC. Protein: CASSFDRLYEQYF.

This clonotype showed up many times. This chain links TRBV7-2 with TRBJ1-5, with D perhaps TRBD1 (6 bases). Germline V gives CDR1 SGHTA, CDR2 FQGNSA. Deletions cut 5 bases from V and 8 bases from J, with 13 bases between. This CDR3 comprises 13 residues. This CDR3 reads CASSQQGTEPQHF. CDR3 DNA sequence: TGTGCCAGCAGCCAACAGGGAACTGAGCCCCAGCATTTT.

At least ten counts were recorded for this clonotype. The V and J genes are TRBV11-2 and TRBJ2-7; D is ambiguous. Germline V gene data show CDR1 as SGHAT and CDR2 as FQNNGV. The ends were cut back, 5 bases at V and 2 bases at J, with 13 bases in the middle. CDR3 length: 14 residues. Written as DNA, the CDR3 is TGTGCCAGCAGCCCCAACTACCGACCCTACGAGCAGTACTTC. It translates to CASSPNYRPYEQYF.

Ten or more counts support this clonotype. The rearrangement links TRBV10-3 to TRBJ2-5; a possible D gene is TRBD1 (5 bases). Trimming took off 2 bases at V and 5 bases at J, with 6 bases between the two ends. Germline CDR1 ENHRY, CDR2 SYGVKD. There are 12 residues in the CDR3. CDR3 in amino acids: CAISEGAETQYF. The CDR3 DNA reads TGTGCCATCAGTGAGGGGGCGGAGACCCAGTACTTC.

This clonotype was seen a handful of times. V is TRBV30 and J is TRBJ1-1; weak D call: TRBD1 (5 bases). The germline V and J ends were trimmed by 4 bases and 0 bases, with 12 bases remaining between them. Per the germline V gene, CDR1 is GTSNPN and CDR2 is SVGIG (reference sequence). The CDR3 is 14 residues long. CDR3 residues: CAWKRGFMNTEAFF. DNA of the CDR3: TGTGCCTGGAAAAGGGGATTCATGAACACTGAAGCTTTCTTT.

The rearrangement uses TRBV6-1 and TRBJ1-3; 8 nucleotides agree with TRBD1. This CDR3 has 15 residues. CDR1 MNHNS and CDR2 SASEGT come from the germline V gene. V lost 8 bases and J lost 3; bases outside the gene matches: 9. The CDR3 spells CASGVTGGGGNTIYF. DNA for the CDR3: TGTGCCAGCGGTGTAACAGGGGGTGGTGGAAACACCATATATTTT.

The chain links TRBV20-1 to TRBJ2-7; no clear D. The CDR3 sequence is 15 residues long. Germline lookup yields CDR1 DFQATT and CDR2 SNEGSKA (reference sequence). Between the trimmed V and J ends, which lost 3 bases and 0 bases, there was a span of 15 bases. CDR3 amino acids: CSARRRAASSYEQYF. The CDR3 nucleotides are TGCAGTGCTAGGAGGCGTGCCGCTAGCTCCTACGAGCAGTACTTC.

This clonotype was recorded at least ten times. The V call is TRBV11-2, the J call TRBJ2-4; TRBD1 matches 9 bases. Per the germline V gene, CDR1 is SGHAT and CDR2 is FQNNGV. Unmatched junction bases numbered 5, after V lost 6 bases and J lost 5 bases. The CDR3 runs to 14 residues. The CDR3 bases are TGTGCCAGCAGTAATACAGGGGGCGAAAACATTCAGTACTTC. Its translation is CASSNTGGENIQYF.

At least ten counts were recorded for this clonotype. The J gene is TRBJ2-5, the V gene TRBV10-3; 7 bases agree with TRBD1. CDR1 is ENHRY and CDR2 is SYGVKD in the germline V gene. CDR3 length: 14 amino acids. J lost 5 bases, V lost 3 bases, and 6 bases had no gene match. The CDR3 DNA reads as TGTGCCATCAGTGACACCGACAGGGCGGAGACCCAGTACTTC. Protein: CAISDTDRAETQYF.

This clonotype was observed many times. The chain recombines TRBV5-1 with TRBJ1-1; D is possibly TRBD1 (5 bases). V was shortened by 0 bases and J by 3 bases, with 9 bases between the two germline ends. CDR1 is SGHRS, CDR2 YFSETQ, per germline. The CDR3 is 14 residues long. Here the CDR3 reads CASSLASGYTEAFF. CDR3 coding DNA: TGCGCCAGCAGCTTGGCCTCAGGGTACACTGAAGCTTTCTTT.

A remark on this clonotype: The junction departs from the called germline gene at one end, perhaps through a read error. The J gene is TRBJ2-1, the V gene TRBV4-3; D possibly matches TRBD1 or TRBD2 (5 bases each). CDR3 length: 13 residues. CDR1 is LGHNA, CDR2 YSLEER, per germline. CDR3 in amino acids: CASSQDRGGQQLF. The DNA for the CDR3 is TGCGCCAGCAGCCAAGATCGGGGCGGTCAGCAGCTCTTC.

The CDR3 region has the DNA TGTGCCAGCAGCCGAACAGTATACTCTGGAAACACCATATATTTT. Translating gives CASSRTVYSGNTIYF. This sequence joins TRBV7-3 and TRBJ1-3; D ambiguous. The CDR3 totals 15 residues. Trimming removed 5 bases from V and 0 bases from J, with 11 bases in between. The germline CDR1 and CDR2 sequences are SGHTA and FQGTGA.

This clonotype has just a few counts. The chain couples TRBV2 to TRBJ2-2, with D maybe TRBD2 (5 bases). Germline-derived CDR1 and CDR2 are SNHLY and FYNNEI. CDR3 length: 14 amino acids. With 7 bases removed from V and 1 base from J, the gap between germline ends came to 10 bases. The CDR3 protein is CASNVAGNTGELFF. In DNA form, the CDR3 reads TGTGCCAGCAACGTCGCGGGGAACACCGGGGAGCTGTTTTTT.

The sample holds many counts of this clonotype. The V gene is TRBV5-5, the J gene TRBJ2-7; no clear D. The V gene's germline CDR1 is SGHKS and CDR2 YYEKEE (reference sequence). This CDR3 is 13 amino acids long. V was shortened by 0 bases and J by 2 bases, with 6 bases between the two germline ends. This CDR3 is CASSLETPYEQYF. CDR3 DNA sequence: TGTGCCAGCAGCTTGGAGACTCCCTACGAGCAGTACTTC.

This clonotype was found a few times. One junction end does not reproduce the germline sequence, and a read error may be involved. V is TRBV5-1 and J is TRBJ2-7; tentative D call: TRBD2 (5 bases). The CDR3 loop spans 13 amino acids. Germline V gene sequence: CDR1 SGHRS, CDR2 YFSETQ. Here the CDR3 reads CASSSGISYERYF. The DNA of the CDR3 is TGCGCCAGCAGCTCGGGAATTTCCTACGAGCGGTACTTC.

This clonotype appeared many times. The gene calls are TRBV20-1 and TRBJ2-1; maybe TRBD2 (5 bases). Germline CDR1 DFQATT, CDR2 SNEGSKA (reference sequence). The germline V and J ends were trimmed by 2 bases and 0 bases, with 14 bases remaining between them. This CDR3 contains 16 residues. The CDR3 nucleotides are TGCAGTGCTAGAATGGTCGCGGGCAGCTCCTACAATGAGCAGTTCTTC. Protein: CSARMVAGSSYNEQFF.

This clonotype was counted ten times or more. V usage is TRBV20-1 and J usage is TRBJ2-1; D is unresolved. The germline gives CDR1 DFQATT, CDR2 SNEGSKA (reference sequence). V was shortened by 3 bases and J by 5 bases, with 2 bases between the two germline ends. The CDR3 loop spans 10 amino acids. The CDR3 is CSARNNEQFF. The CDR3 bases are TGCAGTGCTAGGAACAATGAGCAGTTCTTC.

The genes are TRBV6-2 or TRBV6-3 and TRBJ2-1, with 7 bases lining up with TRBD2. CDR1 is MNHEY, CDR2 SVGEGT, per germline. The CDR3 has 15 residues. V shed 2 bases, J shed 8 bases, and the junction held 9 bases outside the gene matches. The CDR3 sequence is CASSYGRGSGHEQFF. DNA for the CDR3: TGTGCCAGCAGTTACGGGAGGGGTAGTGGGCATGAGCAGTTCTTC.

The rearrangement joins TRBV19 to TRBJ1-1, with 8 nucleotides matching TRBD1. Germline values: CDR1 LNHDA, CDR2 SQIVND (reference sequence). The CDR3 runs 16 residues. After removal of 9 bases from V and 4 bases from J, the junction contained 16 bases not matched to a gene. The CDR3 spells CASSLNPDRDATEAFF. In DNA form, the CDR3 reads TGTGCCAGCAGCTTAAATCCGGACAGGGACGCCACTGAAGCTTTCTTT.

This rearrangement joins TRBV5-1 to TRBJ2-3; 8 positions agree with TRBD2. This CDR3 spans 14 amino acids. Germline V gene lookup returns CDR1 SGHRS and CDR2 YFSETQ. V was clipped by 6 bases and J by 3 bases; unmatched bases: 6. CDR3 protein: CASTLAGKTDTQYF. The CDR3 coding sequence is TGCGCCAGCACATTAGCGGGAAAGACAGATACGCAGTATTTT.

The table lists this clonotype with a count of one. The CDR3 nucleotides are TGCGCCAGCACTCAAGGCGACAGGGGACTCTACAATGAGCAGTTCTTC. Protein product: CASTQGDRGLYNEQFF. The rearrangement joins TRBV5-1 to TRBJ2-1; TRBD1 agrees at 8 bases. The CDR3 runs 16 residues. Germline CDR1 is SGHRS and CDR2 is YFSETQ. V lost 6 bases to trimming and J lost 3 bases; unmatched junction nucleotides: 11.

Ten or more counts support this clonotype. The J gene is TRBJ2-4, the V gene TRBV3-1; D gene ambiguous. Germline V CDR1 and CDR2: LGHDT, YNNKEL (reference sequence). V dropped 2 bases and J dropped 7 bases, with 15 bases sitting between them. This CDR3 is 15 amino acids long. For the CDR3, the DNA is TGTGCCAGCAGCCAATTGGGGAAGGGTCGGAACATTCAGTACTTC. This encodes CASSQLGKGRNIQYF.

The sample holds many counts of this clonotype. The chain recombines TRBV30 with TRBJ2-5; 9 nucleotides agree with TRBD2. Looked up from germline, CDR1 is GTSNPN and CDR2 is SVGIG (reference sequence). The V and J ends lost 3 bases and 5 bases, in that order; junction bases with no gene match: 10. This CDR3 is built from 15 residues. The CDR3 spells CAWSRGTAGGETQYF. The DNA of the CDR3 is TGTGCCTGGAGCCGGGGGACGGCGGGGGGGGAGACCCAGTACTTC.

The sample holds a few counts of this clonotype. The rearrangement joins TRBV7-2 to TRBJ2-7, with D perhaps TRBD2 (5 bases). CDR1 SGHTA and CDR2 FQGNSA come from the germline V gene. The CDR3 is 15 residues long. With 4 bases removed from V and 0 bases from J, the gap between germline ends came to 13 bases. The CDR3 loop is CASSSDSTSSYEQYF. The CDR3 bases are TGTGCCAGCAGCTCGGATAGTACTAGCTCCTACGAGCAGTACTTC. The full variable domain, its missing parts supplied by reference TRBV7-2 and TRBJ2-7, is GAGVSQSPSNKVTEKGKDVELRCDPISGHTALYWYRQSLGQGLEFLIYFQGNSAPDKSGLPSDRFSAERTGGSVSTLTIQRTQQEDSAVYLCASSSDSTSSYEQYFGPGTRLTVT.

This clonotype showed up just a few times. The V gene is TRBV6-1, the J gene TRBJ2-1, with 14 bases lining up with TRBD2. From germline, CDR1 is MNHNS and CDR2 SASEGT. The CDR3 is made up of 15 amino acids. Unmatched junction bases numbered 7, after V lost 5 bases and J lost 10 bases. The CDR3 sequence: CASSKRLAGGKEQFF. The CDR3 nucleotides read TGTGCCAGCAGTAAAAGACTAGCGGGAGGGAAAGAGCAGTTCTTC.

This clonotype is a singleton in its sample. This may come from a read error, since a much larger clone is one base off. V and J are TRBV7-2 and TRBJ1-3; a possible D gene is TRBD1 (5 bases). The CDR3 spans 16 residues. Germline V gives CDR1 SGHTA, CDR2 FQGNSA. CDR3 sequence (DNA): TGTGCCAGCAGCTTAGGGGCAGGGAGCTCTAGAAACACCATATATTTT. Its translation: CASSLGAGSSRNTIYF.

This clonotype has at least ten counts. The rearrangement uses TRBV2 and TRBJ1-6; no reliable D call. This CDR3 is built from 12 residues. Germline V gene lookup returns CDR1 SNHLY and CDR2 FYNNEI. Deletions cut 6 bases from V and 7 bases from J, with 7 bases between. The DNA of the CDR3 is TGTGCCAGCAGGAGAGAAAATTCACCCCTCCACTTT. Translating it yields CASRRENSPLHF.

In the case of this clonotype: Possible read error: a much larger clone is one base away. The chain recombines TRBV6-1 with TRBJ1-4; 8 positions match TRBD1. CDR1 MNHNS and CDR2 SASEGT come from the germline V gene. The CDR3 consists of 17 residues. V shed 9 bases, J shed 3 bases, and the junction held 15 bases outside the gene matches. The CDR3 sequence is CASLALGQAAANEKLFF. Written as DNA, the CDR3 is TGTGCCAGTTTGGCCCTGGGACAGGCCGCAGCTAATGAAAAACTGTTTTTT.